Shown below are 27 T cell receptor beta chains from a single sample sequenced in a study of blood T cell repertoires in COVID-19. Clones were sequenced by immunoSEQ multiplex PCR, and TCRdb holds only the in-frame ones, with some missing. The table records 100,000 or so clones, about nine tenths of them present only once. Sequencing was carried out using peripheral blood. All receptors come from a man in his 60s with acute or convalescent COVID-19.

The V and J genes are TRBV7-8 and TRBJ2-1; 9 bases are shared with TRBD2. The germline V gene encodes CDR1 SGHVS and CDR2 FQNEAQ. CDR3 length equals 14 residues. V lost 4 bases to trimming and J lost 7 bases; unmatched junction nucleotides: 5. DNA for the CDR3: TGTGCCAGCAGCTCGCGGGAGGGTGGGAATGAGCAGTTCTTC. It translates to CASSSREGGNEQFF.

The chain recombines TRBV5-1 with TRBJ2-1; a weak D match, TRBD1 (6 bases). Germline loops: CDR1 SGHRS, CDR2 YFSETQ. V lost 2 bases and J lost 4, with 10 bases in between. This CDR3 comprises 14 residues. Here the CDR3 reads CASSLSTGYNEQFF. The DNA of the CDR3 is TGCGCCAGCAGCTTATCGACAGGTTACAATGAGCAGTTCTTC.

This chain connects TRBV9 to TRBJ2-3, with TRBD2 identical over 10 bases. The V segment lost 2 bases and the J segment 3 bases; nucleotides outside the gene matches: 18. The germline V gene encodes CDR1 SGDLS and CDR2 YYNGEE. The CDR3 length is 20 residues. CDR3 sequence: CASSVASFGTSEGRTDTQYF. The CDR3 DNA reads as TGTGCCAGCAGCGTCGCCTCCTTCGGGACTAGCGAGGGGAGAACAGATACGCAGTATTTT.

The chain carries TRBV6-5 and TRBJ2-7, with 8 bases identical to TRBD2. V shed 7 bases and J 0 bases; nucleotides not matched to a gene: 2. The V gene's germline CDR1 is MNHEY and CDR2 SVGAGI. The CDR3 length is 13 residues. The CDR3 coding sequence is TGTGCCAGCACAGCGGGGGCCTCCTACGAGCAGTACTTC. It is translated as CASTAGASYEQYF.

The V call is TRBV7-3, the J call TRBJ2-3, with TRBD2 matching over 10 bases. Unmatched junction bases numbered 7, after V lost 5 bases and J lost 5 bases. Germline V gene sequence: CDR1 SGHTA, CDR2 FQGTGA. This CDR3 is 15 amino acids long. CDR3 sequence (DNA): TGTGCCAGCAGCCAAGCGGGAGGGTCCCAAGATACGCAGTATTTT. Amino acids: CASSQAGGSQDTQYF.

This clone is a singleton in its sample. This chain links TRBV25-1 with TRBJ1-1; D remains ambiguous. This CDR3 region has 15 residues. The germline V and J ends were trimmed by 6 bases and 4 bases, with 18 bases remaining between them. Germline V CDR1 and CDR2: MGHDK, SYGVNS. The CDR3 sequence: CASSLGLGETTEAFF. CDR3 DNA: TGTGCCAGCAGCCTTGGATTGGGAGAGACCACTGAAGCTTTCTTT.

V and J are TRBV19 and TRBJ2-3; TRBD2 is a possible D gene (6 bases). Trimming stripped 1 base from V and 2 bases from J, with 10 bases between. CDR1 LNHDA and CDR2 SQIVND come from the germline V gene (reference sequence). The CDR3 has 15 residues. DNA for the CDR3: TGTGCCAGTAGTATAGGCGGGAAGAACACAGATACGCAGTATTTT. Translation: CASSIGGKNTDTQYF.

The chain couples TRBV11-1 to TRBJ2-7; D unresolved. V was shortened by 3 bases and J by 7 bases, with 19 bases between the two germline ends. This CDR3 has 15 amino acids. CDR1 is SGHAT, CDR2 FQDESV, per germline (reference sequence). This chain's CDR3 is CASSFVDGGSREQYF. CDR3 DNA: TGTGCCAGCAGCTTCGTTGACGGTGGGTCGAGGGAGCAGTACTTC.

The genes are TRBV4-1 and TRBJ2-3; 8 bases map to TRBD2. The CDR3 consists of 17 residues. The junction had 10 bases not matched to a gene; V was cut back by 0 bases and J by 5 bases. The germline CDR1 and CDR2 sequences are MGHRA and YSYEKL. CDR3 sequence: CASSQEIPGGPQDTQYF. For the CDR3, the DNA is TGCGCCAGCAGCCAAGAGATACCGGGAGGGCCGCAAGATACGCAGTATTTT.

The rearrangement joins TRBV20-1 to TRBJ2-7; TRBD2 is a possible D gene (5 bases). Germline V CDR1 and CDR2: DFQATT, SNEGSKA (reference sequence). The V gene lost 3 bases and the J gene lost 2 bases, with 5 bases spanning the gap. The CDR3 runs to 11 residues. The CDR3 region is CSASGAYEQYF. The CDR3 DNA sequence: TGCAGTGCTAGCGGGGCCTACGAGCAGTACTTC.

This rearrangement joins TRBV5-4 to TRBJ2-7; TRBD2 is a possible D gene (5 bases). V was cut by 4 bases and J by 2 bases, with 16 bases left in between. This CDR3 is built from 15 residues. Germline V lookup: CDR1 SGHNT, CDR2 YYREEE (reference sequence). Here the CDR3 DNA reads TGTGCCAGCAGCCCCGGGGTAGCCCGGGCCTACGAGCAGTACTTC. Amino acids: CASSPGVARAYEQYF.

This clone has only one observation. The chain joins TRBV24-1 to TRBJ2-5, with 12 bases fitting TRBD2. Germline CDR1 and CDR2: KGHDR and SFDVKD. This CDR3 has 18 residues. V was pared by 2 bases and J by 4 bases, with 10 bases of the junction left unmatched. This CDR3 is CATSDSLRLAGERETQYF. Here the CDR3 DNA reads TGTGCCACCAGTGATTCCCTCAGACTAGCGGGAGAACGAGAGACCCAGTACTTC.

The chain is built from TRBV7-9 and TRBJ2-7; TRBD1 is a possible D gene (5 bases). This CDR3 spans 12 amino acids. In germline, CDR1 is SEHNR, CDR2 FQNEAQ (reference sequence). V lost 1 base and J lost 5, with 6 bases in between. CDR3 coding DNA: TGTGCCAGCAGCTTAGAAGGGGACGAGCAGTACTTC. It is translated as CASSLEGDEQYF.

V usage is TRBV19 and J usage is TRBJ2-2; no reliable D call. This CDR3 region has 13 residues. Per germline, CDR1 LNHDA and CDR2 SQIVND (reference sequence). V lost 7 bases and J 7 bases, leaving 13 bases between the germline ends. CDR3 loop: CASKAATGGELFF. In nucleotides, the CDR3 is TGTGCCAGTAAGGCGGCCACCGGCGGGGAGCTGTTTTTT.

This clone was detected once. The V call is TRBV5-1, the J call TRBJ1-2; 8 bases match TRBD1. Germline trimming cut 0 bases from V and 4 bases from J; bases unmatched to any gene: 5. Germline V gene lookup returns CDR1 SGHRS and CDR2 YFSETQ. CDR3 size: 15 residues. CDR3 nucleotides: TGCGCCAGCAGCTTGGTACAGGGGGAGGTCTATGGCTACACCTTC. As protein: CASSLVQGEVYGYTF. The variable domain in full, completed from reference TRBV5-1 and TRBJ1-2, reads KAGVTQTPRYLIKTRGQQVTLSCSPISGHRSVSWYQQTPGQGLQFLFEYFSETQRNKGNFPGRFSGRQFSNSRSEMNVSTLELGDSALYLCASSLVQGEVYGYTFGSGTRLTVV.

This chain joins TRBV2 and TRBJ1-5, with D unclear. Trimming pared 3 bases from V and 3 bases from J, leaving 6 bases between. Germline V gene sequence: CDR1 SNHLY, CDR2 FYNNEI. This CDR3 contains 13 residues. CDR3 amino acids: CASSEELNQPQHF. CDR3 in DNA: TGTGCCAGCAGTGAGGAGCTCAATCAGCCCCAGCATTTT. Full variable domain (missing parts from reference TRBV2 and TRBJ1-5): EPEVTQTPSHQVTQMGQEVILRCVPISNHLYFYWYRQILGQKVEFLVSFYNNEISEKSEIFDDQFSVERPDGSNFTLKIRSTKLEDSAMYFCASSEELNQPQHFGDGTRLSIL.

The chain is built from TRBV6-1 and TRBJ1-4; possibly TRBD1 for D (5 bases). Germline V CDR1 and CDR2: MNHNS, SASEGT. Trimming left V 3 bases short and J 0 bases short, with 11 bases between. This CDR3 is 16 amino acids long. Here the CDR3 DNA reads TGTGCCAGCAGTGATAGGGGCGGAGCAACTAATGAAAAACTGTTTTTT. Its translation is CASSDRGGATNEKLFF.

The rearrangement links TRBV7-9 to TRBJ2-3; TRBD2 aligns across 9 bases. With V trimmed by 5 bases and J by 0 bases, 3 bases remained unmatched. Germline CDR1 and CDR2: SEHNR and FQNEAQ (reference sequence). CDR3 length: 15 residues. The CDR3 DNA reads TGTGCCAGCAGCCCGACTAGCGGAAGCACAGATACGCAGTATTTT. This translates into CASSPTSGSTDTQYF.

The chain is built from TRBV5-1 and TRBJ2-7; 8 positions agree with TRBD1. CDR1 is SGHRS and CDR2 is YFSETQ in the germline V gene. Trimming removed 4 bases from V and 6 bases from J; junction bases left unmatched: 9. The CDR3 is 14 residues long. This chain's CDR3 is CASSPRQGTSEQYF. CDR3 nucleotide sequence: TGCGCCAGCAGCCCGAGACAGGGGACTTCCGAGCAGTACTTC. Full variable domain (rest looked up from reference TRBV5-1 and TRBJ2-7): KAGVTQTPRYLIKTRGQQVTLSCSPISGHRSVSWYQQTPGQGLQFLFEYFSETQRNKGNFPGRFSGRQFSNSRSEMNVSTLELGDSALYLCASSPRQGTSEQYFGPGTRLTVT.

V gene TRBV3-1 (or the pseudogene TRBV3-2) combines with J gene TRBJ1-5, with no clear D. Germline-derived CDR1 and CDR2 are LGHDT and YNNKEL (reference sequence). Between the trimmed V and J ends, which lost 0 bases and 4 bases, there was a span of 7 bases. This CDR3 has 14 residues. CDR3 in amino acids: CASSQDWRNQPQHF. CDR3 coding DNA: TGTGCCAGCAGCCAAGATTGGAGGAATCAGCCCCAGCATTTT.

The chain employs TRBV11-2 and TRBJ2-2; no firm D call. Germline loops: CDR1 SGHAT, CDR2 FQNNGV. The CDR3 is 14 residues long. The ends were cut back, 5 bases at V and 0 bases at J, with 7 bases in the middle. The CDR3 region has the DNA TGTGCCAGCAGCACTCGTACGAACACCGGGGAGCTGTTTTTT. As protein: CASSTRTNTGELFF.

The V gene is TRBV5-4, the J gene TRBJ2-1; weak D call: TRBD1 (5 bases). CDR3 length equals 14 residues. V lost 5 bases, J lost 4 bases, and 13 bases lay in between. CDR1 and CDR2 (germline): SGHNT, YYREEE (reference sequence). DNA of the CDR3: TGTGCCAGCAGAATTTGGGGCTCGTACAATGAGCAGTTCTTC. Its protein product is CASRIWGSYNEQFF.

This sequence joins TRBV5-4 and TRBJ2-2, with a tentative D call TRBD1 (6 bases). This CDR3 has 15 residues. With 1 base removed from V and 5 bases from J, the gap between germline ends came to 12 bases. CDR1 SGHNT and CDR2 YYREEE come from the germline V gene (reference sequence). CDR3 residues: CASSLQQGGTGELFF. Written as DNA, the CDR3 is TGTGCCAGCAGCTTGCAACAGGGTGGTACCGGGGAGCTGTTTTTT.

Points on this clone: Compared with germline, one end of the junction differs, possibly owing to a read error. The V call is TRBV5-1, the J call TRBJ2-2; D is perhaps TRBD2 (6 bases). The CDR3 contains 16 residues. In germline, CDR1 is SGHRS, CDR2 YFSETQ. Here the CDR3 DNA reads TGCGCCCGCAGCTGGGGGACCGGGGGGAACACCGGGGAGCTGTTTTTT. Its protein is CARSWGTGGNTGELFF.

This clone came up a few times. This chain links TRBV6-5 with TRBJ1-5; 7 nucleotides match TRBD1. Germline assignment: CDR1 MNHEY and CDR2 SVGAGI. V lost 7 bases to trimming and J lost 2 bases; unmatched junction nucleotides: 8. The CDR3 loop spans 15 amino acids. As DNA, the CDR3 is TGTGCCAGCATTATTAACAGGGGTGGCAATCAGCCCCAGCATTTT. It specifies CASIINRGGNQPQHF.

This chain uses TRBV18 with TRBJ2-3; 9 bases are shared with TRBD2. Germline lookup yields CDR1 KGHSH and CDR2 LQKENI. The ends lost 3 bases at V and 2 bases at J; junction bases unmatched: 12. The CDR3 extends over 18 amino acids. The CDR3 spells CASSPYRTSESYTDTQYF. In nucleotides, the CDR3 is TGTGCCAGCTCACCTTACCGGACTAGCGAGAGCTACACAGATACGCAGTATTTT.

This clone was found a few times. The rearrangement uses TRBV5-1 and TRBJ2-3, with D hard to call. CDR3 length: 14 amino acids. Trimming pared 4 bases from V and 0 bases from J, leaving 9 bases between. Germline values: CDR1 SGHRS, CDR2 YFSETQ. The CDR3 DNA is TGCGCCAGCAGCGAGGCGGTTAGCACAGATACGCAGTATTTT. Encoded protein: CASSEAVSTDTQYF.